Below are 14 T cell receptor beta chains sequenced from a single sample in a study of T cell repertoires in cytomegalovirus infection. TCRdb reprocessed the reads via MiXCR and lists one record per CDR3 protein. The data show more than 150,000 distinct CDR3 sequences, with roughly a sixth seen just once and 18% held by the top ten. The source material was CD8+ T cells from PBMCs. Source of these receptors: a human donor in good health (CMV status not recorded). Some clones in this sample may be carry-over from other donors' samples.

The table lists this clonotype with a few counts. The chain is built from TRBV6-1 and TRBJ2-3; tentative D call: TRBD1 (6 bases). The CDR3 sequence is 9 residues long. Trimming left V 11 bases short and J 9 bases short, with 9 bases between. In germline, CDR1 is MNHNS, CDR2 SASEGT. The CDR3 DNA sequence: TGTGCCTACAGGGAAACGCAGTATTTT. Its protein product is CAYRETQYF.

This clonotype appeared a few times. CDR3 loop: CSVDGTPVDGNYGYTF. The CDR3 DNA reads as TGCAGCGTTGATGGGACTCCAGTCGATGGTAACTATGGCTACACCTTC. The chain combines TRBV29-1 with TRBJ1-2, with a weak D call TRBD1 (5 bases). The CDR3 sequence is 16 residues long. Deletions cut 3 bases from V and 1 base from J, with 18 bases between. The germline CDR1 and CDR2 sequences are SQVTM and ANQGSEA.

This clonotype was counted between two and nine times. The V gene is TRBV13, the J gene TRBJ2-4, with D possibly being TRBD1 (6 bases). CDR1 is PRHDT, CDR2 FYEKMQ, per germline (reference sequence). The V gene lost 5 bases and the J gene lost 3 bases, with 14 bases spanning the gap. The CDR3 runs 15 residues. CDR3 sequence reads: CASSVGRGSKNIQYF. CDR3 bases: TGTGCCAGCAGCGTCGGAAGGGGGAGCAAAAACATTCAGTACTTC. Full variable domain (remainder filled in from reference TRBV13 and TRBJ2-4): AAGVIQSPRHLIKEKRETATLKCYPIPRHDTVYWYQQGPGQDPQFLISFYEKMQSDKGSIPDRFSAQQFSDYHSELNMSSLELGDSALYFCASSVGRGSKNIQYFGAGTRLSVL.

CDR3 amino acids: CASSLDRRQGYEQYF. In DNA form, the CDR3 reads TGTGCCAGCAGCTTGGATCGGCGACAGGGCTACGAGCAGTACTTC. This sequence joins TRBV5-6 and TRBJ2-7; 7 bases are a match to TRBD1. The germline CDR1 and CDR2 sequences are SGHDT and YYEEEE. The V gene end was trimmed by 0 bases and the J gene end by 3 bases; junction bases not matched to a gene: 6. This CDR3 has 15 amino acids.

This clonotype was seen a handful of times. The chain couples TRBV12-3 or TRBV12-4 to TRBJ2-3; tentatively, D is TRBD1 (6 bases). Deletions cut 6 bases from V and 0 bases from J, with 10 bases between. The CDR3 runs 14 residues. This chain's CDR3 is CASSSGGSTDTQYF. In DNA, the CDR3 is TGTGCCAGCAGCTCTGGGGGCAGCACAGATACGCAGTATTTT.

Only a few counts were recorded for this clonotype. The CDR3 loop reads CASSYKGQGNEQFF. The CDR3, as DNA: TGTGCCAGCAGTTACAAGGGACAGGGAAATGAGCAGTTCTTC. The rearrangement joins TRBV6-5 to TRBJ2-1, with 9 bases lining up with TRBD1. Germline assignment: CDR1 MNHEY and CDR2 SVGAGI. CDR3 length equals 14 residues. Trimming cost V 2 bases and J 7 bases; bases outside gene matches: 3.

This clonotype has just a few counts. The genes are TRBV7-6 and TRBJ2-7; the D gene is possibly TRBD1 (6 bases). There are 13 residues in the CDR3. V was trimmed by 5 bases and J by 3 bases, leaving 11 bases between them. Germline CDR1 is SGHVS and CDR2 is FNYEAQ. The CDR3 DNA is TGTGCCAGCAGCATGGGACACCTCTACGAGCAGTACTTC. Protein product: CASSMGHLYEQYF.

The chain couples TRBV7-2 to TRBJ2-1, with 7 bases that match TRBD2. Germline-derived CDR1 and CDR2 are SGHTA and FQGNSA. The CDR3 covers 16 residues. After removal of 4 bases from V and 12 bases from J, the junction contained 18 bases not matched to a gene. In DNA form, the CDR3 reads TGTGCCAGCAGCTCCGTTAATAGCGGGCCCGCGGTCGGGCAGTTCTTC. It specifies CASSSVNSGPAVGQFF.

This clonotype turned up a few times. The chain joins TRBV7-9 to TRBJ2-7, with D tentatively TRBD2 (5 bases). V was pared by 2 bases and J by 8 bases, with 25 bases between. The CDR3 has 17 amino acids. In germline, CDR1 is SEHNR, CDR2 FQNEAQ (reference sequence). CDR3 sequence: CASSLPRVGAETVQQYF. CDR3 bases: TGTGCCAGCAGCTTACCCCGTGTAGGAGCGGAGACCGTCCAGCAGTACTTC.

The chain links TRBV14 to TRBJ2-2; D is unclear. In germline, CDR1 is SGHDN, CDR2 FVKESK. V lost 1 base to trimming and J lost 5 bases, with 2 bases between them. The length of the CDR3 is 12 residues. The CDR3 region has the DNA TGTGCCAGCAGCCAAGTTACCGGGGAGCTGTTTTTT. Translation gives CASSQVTGELFF.

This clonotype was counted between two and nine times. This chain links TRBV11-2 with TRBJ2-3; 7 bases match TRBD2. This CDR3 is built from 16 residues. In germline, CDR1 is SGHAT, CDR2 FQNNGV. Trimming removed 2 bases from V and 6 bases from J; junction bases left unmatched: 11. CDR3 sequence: CASSLFLAALVDTQYF. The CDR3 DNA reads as TGTGCCAGCAGCTTATTTCTAGCGGCCCTCGTGGATACGCAGTATTTT. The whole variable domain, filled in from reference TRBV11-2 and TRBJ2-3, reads EAGVAQSPRYKIIEKRQSVAFWCNPISGHATLYWYQQILGQGPKLLIQFQNNGVVDDSQLPKDRFSAERLKGVDSTLKIQPAKLEDSAVYLCASSLFLAALVDTQYFGPGTRLTVL.

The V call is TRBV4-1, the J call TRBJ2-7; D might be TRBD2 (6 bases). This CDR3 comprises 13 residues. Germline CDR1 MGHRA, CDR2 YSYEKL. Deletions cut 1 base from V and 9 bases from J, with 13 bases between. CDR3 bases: TGCGCCAGCAGCCAAGTCAAAAGGCGGGGGCAGTACTTC. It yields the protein CASSQVKRRGQYF.

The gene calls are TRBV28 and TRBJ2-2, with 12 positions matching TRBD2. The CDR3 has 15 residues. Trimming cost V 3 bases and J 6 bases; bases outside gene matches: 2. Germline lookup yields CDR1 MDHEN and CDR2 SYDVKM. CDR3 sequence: CASSLTSGGPGELFF. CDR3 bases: TGTGCCAGCAGTTTGACTAGCGGGGGCCCCGGGGAGCTGTTTTTT.

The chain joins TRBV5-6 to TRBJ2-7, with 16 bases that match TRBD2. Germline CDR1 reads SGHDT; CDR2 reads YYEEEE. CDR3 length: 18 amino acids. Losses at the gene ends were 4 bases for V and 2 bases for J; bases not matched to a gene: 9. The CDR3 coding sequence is TGTGCCAGCAGCGGGACTAGCGGGAGGGCCTTGGAGACCTACGAGCAGTACTTC. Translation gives CASSGTSGRALETYEQYF.